Below are 5 T cell receptor beta chains sequenced from a single sample in a study of immune cell composition in non-small cell lung cancer. Clones were read by immunoSEQ multiplex PCR, and TCRdb kept only the in-frame ones, dropping some. The sample shows 7,500 to 9,000 clones, 65% to 75% of them seen only once. Sequencing was performed on lung tumor tissue. These receptors all stem from a human donor with non-small cell lung cancer.

The chain employs TRBV9 and TRBJ1-1, with a weak D call TRBD1 (5 bases). The CDR3 is made up of 18 amino acids. V was pared by 0 bases and J by 3 bases, with 21 bases between. Looked up from germline, CDR1 is SGDLS and CDR2 is YYNGEE. The CDR3 here is CASSVGRSWGLGDTEAFF. DNA for the CDR3: TGTGCCAGCAGCGTAGGAAGGTCGTGGGGCCTTGGAGACACTGAAGCTTTCTTT.

This chain joins TRBV18 and TRBJ2-5; no clear D gene. V shed 3 bases and J shed 2 bases, with 7 bases lying between them. The CDR3 loop spans 13 amino acids. Germline CDR1 reads KGHSH; CDR2 reads LQKENI. The CDR3 loop is CASSPPLQETQYF. The CDR3 region has the DNA TGTGCCAGCTCACCCCCGTTACAAGAGACCCAGTACTTC.

The V call is TRBV9, the J call TRBJ2-3; D is possibly TRBD1 (6 bases). This CDR3 region has 16 residues. Germline CDR1 SGDLS, CDR2 YYNGEE. The V and J ends lost 0 bases and 1 base respectively, with 12 bases between them. The CDR3 protein is CASSVGLGARTDTQYF. CDR3 nucleotides: TGTGCCAGCAGCGTAGGTCTGGGGGCCCGCACAGATACGCAGTATTTT.

The table lists this clone with a few counts. The chain recombines TRBV5-1 with TRBJ2-2; no clear D gene. Germline values: CDR1 SGHRS, CDR2 YFSETQ. Trimming took off 0 bases at V and 4 bases at J, with 7 bases between the two ends. This CDR3 has 14 amino acids. CDR3 in DNA: TGCGCCAGCAGCTTGGATAGTCTCACCGGGGAGCTGTTTTTT. It translates to CASSLDSLTGELFF.

The chain joins TRBV30 to TRBJ1-4, with TRBD1 matching over 10 bases. CDR1 is GTSNPN, CDR2 SVGIG, per germline (reference sequence). V lost 3 bases to trimming and J lost 6 bases; unmatched junction nucleotides: 4. This CDR3 comprises 14 residues. The CDR3: CAWRAGTGDEKLFF. Here the CDR3 DNA reads TGTGCCTGGAGGGCGGGGACAGGGGATGAAAAACTGTTTTTT.